The T cell receptor (beta chain) under discussion was sequenced for a study of neoadjuvant anti-PD-1 for oral cavity cancer. Repertoires were generated with immunoSEQ multiplex PCR, while TCRdb's copy carries only in-frame clones and drops some. This sample has about 13,000 clones; 70% to 80% occur once, and the top ten carry about 3.1%. Germline CDR1 SQVTM, CDR2 ANQGSEA. CDR3 length: 13 amino acids. V was clipped by 7 bases and J by 3 bases; unmatched bases: 8. The chain carries TRBV29-1 and TRBJ1-1; 7 bases map to TRBD1. The source of this sequence is a person between 40 and 79 years old with oral cavity squamous cell carcinoma. Material: PBMCs, obtained before nivolumab (anti-PD-1) treatment. CDR3 sequence reads: CSGKTGMDTEAFF. Written as DNA, the CDR3 is TGCAGCGGAAAGACAGGGATGGACACTGAAGCTTTCTTT.